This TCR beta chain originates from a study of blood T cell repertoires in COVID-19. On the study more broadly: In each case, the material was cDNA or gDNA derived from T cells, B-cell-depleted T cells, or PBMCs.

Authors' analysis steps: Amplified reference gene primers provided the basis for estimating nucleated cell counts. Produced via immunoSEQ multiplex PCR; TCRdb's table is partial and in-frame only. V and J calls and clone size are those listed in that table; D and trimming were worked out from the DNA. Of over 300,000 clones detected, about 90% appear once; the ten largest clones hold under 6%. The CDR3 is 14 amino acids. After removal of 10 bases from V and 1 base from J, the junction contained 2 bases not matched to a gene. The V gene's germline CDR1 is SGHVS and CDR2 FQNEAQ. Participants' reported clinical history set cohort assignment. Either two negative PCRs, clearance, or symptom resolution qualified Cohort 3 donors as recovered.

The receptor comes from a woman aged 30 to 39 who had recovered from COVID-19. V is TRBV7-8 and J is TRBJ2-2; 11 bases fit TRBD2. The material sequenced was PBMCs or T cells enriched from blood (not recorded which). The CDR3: CATGLAGNTGELFF. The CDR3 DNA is TGTGCCACTGGACTAGCGGGGAACACCGGGGAGCTGTTTTTT.